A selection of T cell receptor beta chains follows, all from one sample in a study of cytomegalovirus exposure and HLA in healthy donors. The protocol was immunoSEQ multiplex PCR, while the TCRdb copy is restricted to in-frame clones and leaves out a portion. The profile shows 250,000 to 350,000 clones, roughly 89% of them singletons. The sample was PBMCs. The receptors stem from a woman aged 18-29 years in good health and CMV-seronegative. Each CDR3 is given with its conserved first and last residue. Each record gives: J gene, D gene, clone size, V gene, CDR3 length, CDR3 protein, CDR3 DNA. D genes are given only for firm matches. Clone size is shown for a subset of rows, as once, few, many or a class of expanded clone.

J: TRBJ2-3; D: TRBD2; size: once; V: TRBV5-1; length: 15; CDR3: CASSLDGGYTDTQYF; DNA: TGCGCCAGCAGCTTGGACGGGGGGTACACAGATACGCAGTATTTT
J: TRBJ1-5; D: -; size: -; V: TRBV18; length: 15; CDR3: CASSPGGHSNQPQHF; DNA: TGTGCCAGCTCACCCGGCGGCCATAGCAATCAGCCCCAGCATTTT
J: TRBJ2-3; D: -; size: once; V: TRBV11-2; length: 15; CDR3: CASSLAPDLLHTQYF; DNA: TGTGCCAGCAGCTTAGCGCCCGATCTCCTACATACGCAGTATTTT
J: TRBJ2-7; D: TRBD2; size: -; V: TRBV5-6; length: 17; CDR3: CASSLASGGYFSYEQYF; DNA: TGTGCCAGCAGCTTGGCCAGCGGGGGATATTTCTCCTACGAGCAGTACTTC
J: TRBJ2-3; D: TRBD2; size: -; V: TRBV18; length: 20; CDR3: CASSLPPQRGGVSGTDTQYF; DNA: TGTGCCAGCTCACTCCCGCCCCAGCGGGGGGGCGTAAGTGGCACAGATACGCAGTATTTT
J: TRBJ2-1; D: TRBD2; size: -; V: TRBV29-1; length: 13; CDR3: CSVEPSGVREQFF; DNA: TGCAGCGTTGAACCTAGCGGGGTTCGTGAGCAGTTCTTC
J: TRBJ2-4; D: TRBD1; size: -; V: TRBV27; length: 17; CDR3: CASSLSPDTGDENIQYF; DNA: TGTGCCAGCAGTTTATCGCCGGATACAGGGGACGAAAACATTCAGTACTTC
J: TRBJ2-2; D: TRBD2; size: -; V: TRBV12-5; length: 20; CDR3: CASGLGPGLAGGRNTGELFF; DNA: TGTGCTAGTGGTTTGGGCCCTGGACTAGCGGGGGGCCGGAACACCGGGGAGCTGTTTTTT
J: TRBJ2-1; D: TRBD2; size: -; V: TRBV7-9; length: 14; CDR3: CSSSVQRTSNEQFF; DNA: TGTTCCAGCAGCGTACAACGGACTAGCAATGAGCAGTTCTTC
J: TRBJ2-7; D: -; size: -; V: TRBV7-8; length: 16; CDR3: CASSSGHLRSSYEQYF; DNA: TGTGCCAGCAGCTCCGGACACCTAAGGAGCTCCTACGAGCAGTACTTC
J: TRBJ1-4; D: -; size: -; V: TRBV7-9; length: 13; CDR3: CSSNGQPNEKLFF; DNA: TGTTCCAGCAACGGACAGCCTAATGAAAAACTGTTTTTT
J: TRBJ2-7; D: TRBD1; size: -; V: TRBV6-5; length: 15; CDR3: CASRDRTGGTYEQYF; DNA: TGTGCCAGCAGGGACAGGACAGGGGGCACCTACGAGCAGTACTTC
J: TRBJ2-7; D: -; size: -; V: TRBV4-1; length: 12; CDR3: CASAGNSYEQYF; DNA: TGCGCCAGCGCAGGCAACTCCTACGAGCAGTACTTC
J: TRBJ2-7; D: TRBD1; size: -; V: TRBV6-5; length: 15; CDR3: CASSYGGTGYGEQYF; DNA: TGTGCCAGCAGTTACGGGGGGACAGGGTATGGCGAGCAGTACTTC
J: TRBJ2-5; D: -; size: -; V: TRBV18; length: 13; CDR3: CASSRSSQETQYF; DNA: TGTGCCAGCTCACGTTCCAGTCAAGAGACCCAGTACTTC
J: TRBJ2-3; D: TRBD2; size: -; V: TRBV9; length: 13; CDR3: CASRAGTSDTQYF; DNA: TGTGCCAGCAGAGCGGGGACTTCAGATACGCAGTATTTT
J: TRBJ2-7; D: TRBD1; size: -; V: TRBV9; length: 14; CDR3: CASSYRDRQDEQYF; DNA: TGTGCCAGCAGCTACCGGGACAGGCAGGACGAGCAGTACTTC
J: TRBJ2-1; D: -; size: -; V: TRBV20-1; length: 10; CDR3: CSARGQEQFF; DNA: TGCAGTGCTAGAGGACAAGAGCAGTTCTTC
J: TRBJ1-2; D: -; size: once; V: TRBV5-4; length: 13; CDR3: CASSLWSGVGYTF; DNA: TGTGCCAGCAGCTTGTGGTCAGGGGTTGGCTACACCTTC
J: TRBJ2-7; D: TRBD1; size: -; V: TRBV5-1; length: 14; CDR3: CASSFGTDLYEQYF; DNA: TGCGCCAGCAGCTTCGGGACAGATTTATACGAGCAGTACTTC
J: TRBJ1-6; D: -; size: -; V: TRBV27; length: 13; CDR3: CASSSRGNSPLHF; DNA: TGTGCCAGCAGTTCCAGGGGAAATTCACCCCTCCACTTT
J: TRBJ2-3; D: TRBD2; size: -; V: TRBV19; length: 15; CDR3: CASSIWRGVTDTQYF; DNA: TGTGCCAGTAGTATTTGGCGGGGGGTCACAGATACGCAGTATTTT
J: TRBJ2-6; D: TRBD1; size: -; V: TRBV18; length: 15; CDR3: CASSPTGAGANVLTF; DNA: TGTGCCAGCTCACCGACAGGGGCTGGGGCCAACGTCCTGACTTTC
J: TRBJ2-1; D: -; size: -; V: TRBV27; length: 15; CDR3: CASSRDTSSYNEQFF; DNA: TGTGCCAGCAGTCGGGACACTAGCTCCTACAATGAGCAGTTCTTC
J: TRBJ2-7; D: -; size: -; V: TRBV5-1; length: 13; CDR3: CASSLNLAYEQYF; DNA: TGCGCCAGCAGCTTGAACCTAGCCTACGAGCAGTACTTC
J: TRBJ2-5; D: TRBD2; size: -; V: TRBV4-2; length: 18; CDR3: CASSQVGTSGGASETQYF; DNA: TGTGCCAGCAGCCAAGTTGGAACTAGCGGGGGGGCGAGCGAGACCCAGTACTTC
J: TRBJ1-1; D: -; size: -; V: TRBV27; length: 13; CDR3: CASSLSKGSVAFF; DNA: TGTGCCAGCAGTTTATCGAAGGGGTCCGTAGCTTTCTTT
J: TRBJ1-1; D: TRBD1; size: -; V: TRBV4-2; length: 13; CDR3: CASSLGTVAEAFF; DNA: TGTGCCAGCAGCCTCGGGACAGTTGCTGAAGCTTTCTTT
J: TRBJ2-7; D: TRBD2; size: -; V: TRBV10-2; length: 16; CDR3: CASSVRLAGELVEQYF; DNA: TGCGCCAGCAGTGTACGACTAGCGGGTGAGTTAGTCGAGCAGTACTTC